The 12 T cell receptor beta chains presented below share a single source sample, sequenced in a study of blood T cell repertoires in COVID-19. Only in-frame clones appear in the TCRdb table, and some are missing; sequencing was by immunoSEQ multiplex PCR. The sample includes 200,000 or so clones, around nine tenths of them seen just once. The sequenced sample consisted of peripheral blood. All receptors come from a man between 60 and 70 years old with COVID-19, enrolled during active disease.

V usage is TRBV28 and J usage is TRBJ2-7; 9 nucleotides agree with TRBD1. Germline lookup yields CDR1 MDHEN and CDR2 SYDVKM. CDR3 length: 13 residues. The junction had 4 bases not matched to a gene; V was cut back by 5 bases and J by 5 bases. The CDR3 sequence: CASSADRGHEQYF. The CDR3 bases are TGTGCCAGCAGTGCGGACAGGGGCCACGAGCAGTACTTC.

The V call is TRBV25-1, the J call TRBJ1-3; TRBD1 matches 10 bases. Germline CDR1 reads MGHDK; CDR2 reads SYGVNS. The CDR3 spans 12 residues. V shed 10 bases, J shed 7 bases, and the junction held 4 bases outside the gene matches. For the CDR3, the DNA is TGTGCCACGGGACAGGGGAGGAACACCATATATTTT. Encoded protein: CATGQGRNTIYF.

The V and J genes are TRBV28 and TRBJ2-7; D not certain. This CDR3 region has 12 residues. V lost 2 bases to trimming and J lost 3 bases, with 5 bases between them. Per germline, CDR1 MDHEN and CDR2 SYDVKM. CDR3 sequence: CASSLIGYEQYF. The CDR3 bases are TGTGCCAGCAGTTTAATCGGCTACGAGCAGTACTTC.

The rearrangement uses TRBV18 and TRBJ2-7; 16 nucleotides agree with TRBD2. J lost 4 bases, V lost 3 bases, and 3 bases had no gene match. The CDR3 runs 16 residues. Germline-derived CDR1 and CDR2 are KGHSH and LQKENI. CDR3 protein: CASSPGLAGGLYEQYF. The DNA for the CDR3 is TGTGCCAGCTCACCGGGACTAGCGGGGGGGCTTTACGAGCAGTACTTC. Using reference TRBV18 and TRBJ2-7 for the parts outside the CDR3, the full variable domain is NAGVMQNPRHLVRRRGQEARLRCSPMKGHSHVYWYRQLPEEGLKFMVYLQKENIIDESGMPKERFSAEFPKEGPSILRIQQVVRGDSAAYFCASSPGLAGGLYEQYFGPGTRLTVT.

CDR3 sequence (DNA): TGTGCCAGCAGCCTTGAACAGGGTTCCTACGAGCAGTACTTC. As protein: CASSLEQGSYEQYF. The chain carries TRBV5-8 and TRBJ2-7; a weak D match, TRBD1 (6 bases). This CDR3 spans 14 amino acids. V gave up 4 bases and J gave up 1 base, with 12 bases separating them. The germline gives CDR1 SGHTS, CDR2 YDEGEE.

V usage is TRBV4-2 and J usage is TRBJ2-2; 8 nucleotides align to TRBD2. The V and J ends lost 4 bases and 4 bases, in that order; junction bases with no gene match: 11. Germline V gene lookup returns CDR1 LGHNA and CDR2 YNFKEQ. The CDR3 covers 17 residues. The CDR3 protein is CASSPASSGLVTGELFF. CDR3 coding DNA: TGTGCCAGCAGCCCCGCGTCTAGCGGGTTGGTCACCGGGGAGCTGTTTTTT.

This clone was picked up a small number of times. The V and J genes are TRBV28 and TRBJ2-7, with D maybe TRBD2 (6 bases). The CDR3 contains 15 residues. Per germline, CDR1 MDHEN and CDR2 SYDVKM. With 4 bases removed from V and 2 bases from J, the gap between germline ends came to 15 bases. CDR3 DNA: TGTGCCAGCAGTTCCCCGGGACTTTTCCCCTACGAGCAGTACTTC. This codes for CASSSPGLFPYEQYF.

V and J are TRBV25-1 and TRBJ2-6, with D maybe TRBD2 (6 bases). This CDR3 comprises 15 residues. Germline CDR1 is MGHDK and CDR2 is SYGVNS. V was clipped by 5 bases and J by 0 bases, with 8 bases between them. DNA for the CDR3: TGTGCCAGCAGTTTGGAGGGCTCTGGGGCCAACGTCCTGACTTTC. It codes for CASSLEGSGANVLTF.

V and J are TRBV18 and TRBJ1-2; D gene ambiguous. Per the germline V gene, CDR1 is KGHSH and CDR2 is LQKENI. The V end was cut by 0 bases, the J end by 7 bases, with 15 bases between. The CDR3 is 15 amino acids. The chain's CDR3 is CASSPPRAEGLGYTF. The CDR3 DNA sequence: TGTGCCAGCTCACCACCGAGGGCCGAAGGGCTTGGCTACACCTTC. Variable domain in full (rest from reference TRBV18 and TRBJ1-2): NAGVMQNPRHLVRRRGQEARLRCSPMKGHSHVYWYRQLPEEGLKFMVYLQKENIIDESGMPKERFSAEFPKEGPSILRIQQVVRGDSAAYFCASSPPRAEGLGYTFGSGTRLTVV.

This chain joins TRBV7-9 and TRBJ2-7, with D possibly being TRBD1 (5 bases). Trimming cost V 5 bases and J 5 bases, with 22 bases left between them. Germline V gives CDR1 SEHNR, CDR2 FQNEAQ (reference sequence). CDR3 length: 16 amino acids. This CDR3 is CASSRSWGRENNEQYF. In nucleotides, the CDR3 is TGTGCCAGCAGCCGCTCCTGGGGCAGGGAAAACAACGAGCAGTACTTC.

This chain links TRBV27 with TRBJ2-3; D gene uncertain. CDR1 is MNHEY, CDR2 SMNVEV, per germline (reference sequence). Between the trimmed V and J ends, which lost 5 bases and 2 bases, there was a span of 8 bases. The CDR3 consists of 13 residues. CDR3 amino acids: CASSPILTDTQYF. CDR3 DNA: TGTGCCAGCAGTCCTATCCTCACAGATACGCAGTATTTT.

This chain uses TRBV27 with TRBJ2-1, with 8 bases identical to TRBD2. In germline, CDR1 is MNHEY, CDR2 SMNVEV (reference sequence). The ends lost 1 base at V and 0 bases at J; junction bases unmatched: 2. The CDR3 sequence is 16 residues long. The CDR3: CASSLWGTSSYNEQFF. DNA for the CDR3: TGTGCCAGCAGTTTATGGGGGACTAGCTCCTACAATGAGCAGTTCTTC.